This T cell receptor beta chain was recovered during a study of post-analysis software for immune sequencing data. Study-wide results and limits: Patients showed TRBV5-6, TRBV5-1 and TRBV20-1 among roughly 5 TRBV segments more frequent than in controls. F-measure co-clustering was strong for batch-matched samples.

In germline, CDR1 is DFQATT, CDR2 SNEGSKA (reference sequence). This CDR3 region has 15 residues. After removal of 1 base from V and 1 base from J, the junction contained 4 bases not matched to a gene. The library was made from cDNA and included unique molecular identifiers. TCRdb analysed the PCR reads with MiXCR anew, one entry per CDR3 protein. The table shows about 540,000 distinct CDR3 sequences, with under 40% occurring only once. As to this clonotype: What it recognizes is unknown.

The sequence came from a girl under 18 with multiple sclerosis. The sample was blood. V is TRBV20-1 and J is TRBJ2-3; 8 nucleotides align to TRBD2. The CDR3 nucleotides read TGCAGTGCTAGAGTGGTGACTAGCGGCACAGATACGCAGTATTTT. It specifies CSARVVTSGTDTQYF.